Listed below are T cell receptor beta chains from one sample, sequenced in a study of blood T cell repertoires in COVID-19. Method: immunoSEQ multiplex PCR; TCRdb's copy keeps in-frame clones and lacks some. This table holds 200,000 to 300,000 clones, about 87% found once. Source material: peripheral blood. These receptors came from an older woman with active or convalescent COVID-19. The CDR3 runs from the conserved cysteine through the conserved F or W. Each record gives: D gene, J gene, V gene, clone size, CDR3 length, CDR3 DNA, CDR3 protein. A D gene is named only where the DNA matches it firmly. Expanded clones get a size class; other rows say once, few or many, or leave the size out.

D gene: -; J gene: TRBJ1-2; V gene: TRBV29-1; clone size: -; CDR3 length: 15; CDR3 DNA: TGCAGCGTTGAAGGAGGACAGCTTACTAACTATGGCTACACCTTC; CDR3 protein: CSVEGGQLTNYGYTF
D gene: TRBD1; J gene: TRBJ2-7; V gene: TRBV15; clone size: many; CDR3 length: 14; CDR3 DNA: TGTGCCACCAGCAGGCGGACAGGGTACGGCGAGCAGTACTTC; CDR3 protein: CATSRRTGYGEQYF
D gene: -; J gene: TRBJ1-4; V gene: TRBV19; clone size: -; CDR3 length: 16; CDR3 DNA: TGTGCCAGTAGCGGACTCTTAGAGGCTGGTAATGAAAAACTGTTTTTT; CDR3 protein: CASSGLLEAGNEKLFF
D gene: -; J gene: TRBJ2-1; V gene: TRBV24-1; clone size: -; CDR3 length: 15; CDR3 DNA: TGTGCCACCAGTGTGGGGCAGGGCAACTACAATGAGCAGTTCTTC; CDR3 protein: CATSVGQGNYNEQFF
D gene: TRBD1; J gene: TRBJ2-7; V gene: TRBV19; clone size: -; CDR3 length: 17; CDR3 DNA: TGTGCCAGTAGCTCACAGTCCCCGGGACAGGGGGTCTACGAGCAGTACTTC; CDR3 protein: CASSSQSPGQGVYEQYF
D gene: -; J gene: TRBJ2-1; V gene: TRBV7-3; clone size: -; CDR3 length: 15; CDR3 DNA: TGTGCCAGCAGCCTTGGGGCGGACTACTACAATGAGCAGTTCTTC; CDR3 protein: CASSLGADYYNEQFF
D gene: -; J gene: TRBJ1-2; V gene: TRBV29-1; clone size: -; CDR3 length: 11; CDR3 DNA: TGCAGCATCAGTGATAACTATGGCTACACCTTC; CDR3 protein: CSISDNYGYTF
D gene: -; J gene: TRBJ1-2; V gene: TRBV27; clone size: -; CDR3 length: 17; CDR3 DNA: TGTGCCAGCAGCCGGCGGGTGGGGGGGCAGATGAACTATGGCTACACCTTC; CDR3 protein: CASSRRVGGQMNYGYTF
D gene: -; J gene: TRBJ2-7; V gene: TRBV5-1; clone size: -; CDR3 length: 12; CDR3 DNA: TGCGCCAGCAGCCTCGGACAAGGCGAGCAGTACTTC; CDR3 protein: CASSLGQGEQYF
D gene: TRBD2; J gene: TRBJ2-1; V gene: TRBV18; clone size: -; CDR3 length: 17; CDR3 DNA: TGTGCCAGCTCACCCGGACTAGCGGGGGGGCTGGACAATGAGCAGTTCTTC; CDR3 protein: CASSPGLAGGLDNEQFF